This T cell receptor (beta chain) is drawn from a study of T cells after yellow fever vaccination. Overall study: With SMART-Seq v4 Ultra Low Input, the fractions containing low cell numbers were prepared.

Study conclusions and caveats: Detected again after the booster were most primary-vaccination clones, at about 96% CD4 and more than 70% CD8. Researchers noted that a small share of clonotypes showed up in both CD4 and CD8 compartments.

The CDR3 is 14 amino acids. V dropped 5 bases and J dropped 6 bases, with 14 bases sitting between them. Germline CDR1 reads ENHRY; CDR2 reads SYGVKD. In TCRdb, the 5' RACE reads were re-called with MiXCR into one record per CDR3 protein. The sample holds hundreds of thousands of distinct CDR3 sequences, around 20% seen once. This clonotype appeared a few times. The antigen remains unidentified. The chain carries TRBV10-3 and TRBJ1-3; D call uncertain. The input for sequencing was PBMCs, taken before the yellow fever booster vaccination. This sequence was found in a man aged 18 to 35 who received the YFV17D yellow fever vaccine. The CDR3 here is CAISHGLEPNTIYF. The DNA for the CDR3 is TGTGCCATCAGTCATGGGCTCGAGCCAAACACCATATATTTT.